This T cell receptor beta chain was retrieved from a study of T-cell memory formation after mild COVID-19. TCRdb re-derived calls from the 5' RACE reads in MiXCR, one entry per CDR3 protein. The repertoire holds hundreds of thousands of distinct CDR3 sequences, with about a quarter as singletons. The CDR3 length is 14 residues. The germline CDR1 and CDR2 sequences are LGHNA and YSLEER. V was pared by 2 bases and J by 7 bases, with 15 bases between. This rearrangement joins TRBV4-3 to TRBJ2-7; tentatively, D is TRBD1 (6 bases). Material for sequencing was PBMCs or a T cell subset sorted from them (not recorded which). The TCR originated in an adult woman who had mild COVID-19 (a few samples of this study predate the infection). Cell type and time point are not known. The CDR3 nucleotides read TGCGCCAGCAGCCAACCGGACAGAGCCCAAGAGCAGTACTTC. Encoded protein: CASSQPDRAQEQYF.